The 9 T cell receptor beta chains presented below share a single source sample, sequenced in a study of patients and donors after allogeneic stem cell transplantation. TCRdb reanalysed the RT-PCR reads using MiXCR and keeps one entry per CDR3 protein. The table shows under 200,000 distinct CDR3 sequences, with nearly 25% occurring only once. Sequenced input: blood, either unsorted or a sorted T cell fraction (not recorded which). All receptors come from a human donor who was either an allogeneic HSCT recipient or a stem cell or donor lymphocyte infusion donor (not recorded which). It is not recorded whose cells these are; they may come from a transplant donor.

This clonotype turned up a few times. The V and J genes are TRBV27 and TRBJ2-7; D remains ambiguous. Trimming took 4 bases from V and 3 from J, leaving 10 bases between them. The germline CDR1 and CDR2 sequences are MNHEY and SMNVEV (reference sequence). CDR3 length: 13 residues. This chain's CDR3 is CASSSNRNYEQYF. The CDR3 nucleotides read TGTGCCAGCAGTTCGAACCGAAACTACGAGCAGTACTTC.

This sequence joins TRBV20-1 and TRBJ1-2; D is unresolved. Germline CDR1 reads DFQATT; CDR2 reads SNEGSKA (reference sequence). There are 12 residues in the CDR3. The V end lost 0 bases, the J end lost 5 bases, and 7 bases lay between the germline ends. The CDR3 bases are TGCAGTGCTAGAGAGACGGAGTATGGCTACACCTTC. This gives the protein CSARETEYGYTF.

This clonotype showed up just a few times. This sequence joins TRBV12-3 or TRBV12-4 and TRBJ2-7, with 7 bases aligning to TRBD1. This CDR3 comprises 13 residues. J was trimmed by 7 bases and V by 4 bases; bases with no gene match: 7. Here the CDR3 DNA reads TGTGCCAGCAGTTCCTCGAGGGGGCGAGAGCAGTACTTC. Its translation: CASSSSRGREQYF.

This clonotype was detected only a few times. The V call is TRBV9, the J call TRBJ2-7; maybe TRBD1 (5 bases). Germline lookup yields CDR1 SGDLS and CDR2 YYNGEE. V lost 4 bases, J lost 3 bases, and 26 bases lay in between. The CDR3 is 18 residues long. The DNA of the CDR3 is TGTGCCAGCAGCCCAGGGCCAAATTTGGGGCTGAATAACTACGAGCAGTACTTC. Translating gives CASSPGPNLGLNNYEQYF.

This clonotype was detected a few times. The chain combines TRBV6-6 with TRBJ1-5; TRBD1 matches 9 bases. The V gene end was trimmed by 4 bases and the J gene end by 5 bases; junction bases not matched to a gene: 3. Germline CDR1 and CDR2: MNHNY and SVGAGI (reference sequence). CDR3 length: 14 amino acids. Here the CDR3 reads CASSSGTGYQPQHF. CDR3 nucleotides: TGTGCCAGCAGTTCTGGGACAGGGTATCAGCCCCAGCATTTT.

The chain uses TRBV4-3 and TRBJ1-1; D is possibly TRBD1 (6 bases). V was trimmed by 0 bases and J by 4 bases, leaving 12 bases between them. The V gene's germline CDR1 is LGHNA and CDR2 YSLEER. CDR3 length equals 15 residues. For the CDR3, the DNA is TGCGCCAGCAGCCAAGACCACCTACAGGGCACTGAAGCTTTCTTT. Translated: CASSQDHLQGTEAFF.

The chain links TRBV13 to TRBJ1-1; 7 bases agree with TRBD1. The CDR3 is 13 amino acids. With 5 bases clipped from V and 5 bases from J, the junction kept 5 bases outside the gene matches. Germline V gene data show CDR1 as PRHDT and CDR2 as FYEKMQ (reference sequence). The DNA of the CDR3 is TGTGCCAGCAGCAACGCAGGGGGAACTGAAGCTTTCTTT. Protein product: CASSNAGGTEAFF.

This clonotype was recorded a few times. V is TRBV7-2 and J is TRBJ1-2, with TRBD1 matching over 10 bases. The CDR3 has 15 residues. Looked up from germline, CDR1 is SGHTA and CDR2 is FQGNSA. V trimming: 3 bases; J trimming: 7 bases; junction bases outside the gene matches: 8. This chain's CDR3 is CASSLMMGQGSGYTF. CDR3 nucleotide sequence: TGTGCCAGCAGCTTGATGATGGGACAGGGGAGTGGCTACACCTTC.

In its sample, this clonotype was seen a few times. The V and J genes are TRBV15 and TRBJ1-2; TRBD1 matches 8 bases. CDR3 length equals 15 residues. The trim removed 0 bases at V and 6 bases at J, leaving 6 bases unmatched. The germline CDR1 and CDR2 sequences are LNHNV and YYDKDF (reference sequence). The CDR3 nucleotides read TGTGCCACCAGCAGAGATGGACAGGGAAGAAATGGCTACACCTTC. Protein sequence: CATSRDGQGRNGYTF.